The clone carrying this T cell receptor beta chain occurred a few times. What it recognizes is unknown. These data belong to a study of cytotoxic CD8 clonotypes in ibrutinib-treated CLL. Germline CDR1 reads MNHEY; CDR2 reads SVGAGI. The V and J ends lost 3 bases and 7 bases respectively, with 13 bases between them. CDR3 length equals 14 residues. Study-level findings and limits: Circulating CD8+ T-cell counts were tracked by baseline clonality, which exceeded that of age-matched healthy donors.

Generated by immunoSEQ multiplex PCR, the TCRdb table keeps only in-frame clones and is missing some. Of about 35,000 clones detected, over 45% appear once; the ten largest clones hold approximately 17%. The receptor was derived from a human donor with chronic lymphocytic leukemia. V gene TRBV6-5 combines with J gene TRBJ1-5, with TRBD1 as a possible D gene (6 bases). The starting material was PBMCs, obtained before ibrutinib treatment. CDR3 sequence reads: CASSYSRQAQPQHF. The CDR3 nucleotides read TGTGCCAGCAGTTATTCTCGACAGGCACAGCCCCAGCATTTT.